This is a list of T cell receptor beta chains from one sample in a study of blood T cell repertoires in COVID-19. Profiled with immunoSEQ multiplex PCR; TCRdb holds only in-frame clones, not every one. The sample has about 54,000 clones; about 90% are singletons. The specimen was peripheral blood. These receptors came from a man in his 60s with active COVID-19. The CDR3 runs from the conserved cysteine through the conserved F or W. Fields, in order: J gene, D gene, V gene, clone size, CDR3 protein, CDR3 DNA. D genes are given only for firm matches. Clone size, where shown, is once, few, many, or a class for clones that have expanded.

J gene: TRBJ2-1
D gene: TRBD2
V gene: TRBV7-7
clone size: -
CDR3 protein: CASSWQAGNEQFF
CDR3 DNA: TGTGCCAGCAGCTGGCAAGCGGGAAATGAGCAGTTCTTC

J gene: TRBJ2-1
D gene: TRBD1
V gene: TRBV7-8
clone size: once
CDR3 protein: CASSSNMGDRGFNEQFF
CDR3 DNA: TGTGCCAGCAGCTCGAATATGGGGGACAGGGGTTTTAATGAGCAGTTCTTC

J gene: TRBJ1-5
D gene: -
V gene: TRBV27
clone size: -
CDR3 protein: CASSSLRYNQPQHF
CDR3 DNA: TGTGCCAGCAGTTCCCTCAGGTACAATCAGCCCCAGCATTTT

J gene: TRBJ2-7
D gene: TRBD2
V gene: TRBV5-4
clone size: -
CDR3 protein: CASSKGLAGGGEQYF
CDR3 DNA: TGTGCCAGCAGCAAAGGACTAGCGGGAGGAGGCGAGCAGTACTTC

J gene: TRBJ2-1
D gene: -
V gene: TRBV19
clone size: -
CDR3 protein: CASSRDSSYNEQFF
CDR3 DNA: TGTGCCAGTTCCCGGGACTCGTCCTACAATGAGCAGTTCTTC

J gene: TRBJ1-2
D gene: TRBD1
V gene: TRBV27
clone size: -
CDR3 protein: CASSVGQFYGYTF
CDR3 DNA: TGTGCCAGCAGTGTGGGACAGTTCTATGGCTACACCTTC

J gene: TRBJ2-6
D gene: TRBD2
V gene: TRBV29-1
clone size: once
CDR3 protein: CSVDGGDGNSGANVLTF
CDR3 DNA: TGCAGCGTTGACGGGGGGGATGGGAACTCTGGGGCCAACGTCCTGACTTTC

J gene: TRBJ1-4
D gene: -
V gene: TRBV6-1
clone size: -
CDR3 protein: CASSEYGQRGEKLFF
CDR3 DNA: TGTGCCAGCAGTGAATACGGACAGAGAGGTGAAAAACTGTTTTTT

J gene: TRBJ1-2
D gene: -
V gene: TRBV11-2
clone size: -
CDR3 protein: CASSPFAKTASYGYTF
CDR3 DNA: TGTGCCAGCAGCCCGTTTGCGAAGACAGCCTCCTATGGCTACACCTTC

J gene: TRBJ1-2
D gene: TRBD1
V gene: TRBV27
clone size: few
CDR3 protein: CASSTDRGLRGYTF
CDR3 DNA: TGTGCCAGCAGTACGGACAGGGGGTTACGGGGCTACACCTTC

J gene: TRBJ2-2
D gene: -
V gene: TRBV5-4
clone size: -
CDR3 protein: CASSLSLTNTGELFF
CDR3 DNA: TGTGCCAGCAGCTTGTCACTAACGAACACCGGGGAGCTGTTTTTT

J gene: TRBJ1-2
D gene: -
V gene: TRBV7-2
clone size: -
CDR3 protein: CASSTVTPNYGYTF
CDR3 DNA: TGTGCCAGCAGCACCGTGACACCCAACTATGGCTACACCTTC